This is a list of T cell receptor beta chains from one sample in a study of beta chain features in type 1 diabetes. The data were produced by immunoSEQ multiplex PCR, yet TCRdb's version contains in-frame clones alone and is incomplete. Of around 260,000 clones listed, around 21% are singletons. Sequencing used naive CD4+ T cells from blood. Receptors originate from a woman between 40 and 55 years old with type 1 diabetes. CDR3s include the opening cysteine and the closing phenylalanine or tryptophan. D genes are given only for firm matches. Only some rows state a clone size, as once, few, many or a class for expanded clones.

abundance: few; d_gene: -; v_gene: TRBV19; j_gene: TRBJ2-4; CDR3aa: CASTPYREAKNIQYF; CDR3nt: TGTGCCAGTACCCCCTACAGGGAGGCCAAAAACATTCAGTACTTC
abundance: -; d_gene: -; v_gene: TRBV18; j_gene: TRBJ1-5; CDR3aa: CASSPSLNQPQHF; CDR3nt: TGTGCCAGCTCACCGTCACTTAATCAGCCCCAGCATTTT
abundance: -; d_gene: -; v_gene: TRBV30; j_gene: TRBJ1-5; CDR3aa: CAWSVQWDQPQHF; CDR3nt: TGTGCCTGGAGTGTACAGTGGGATCAGCCCCAGCATTTT
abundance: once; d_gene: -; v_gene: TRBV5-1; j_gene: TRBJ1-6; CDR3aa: CASSSRDSDSPLHF; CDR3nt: TGCGCCAGCAGTAGCCGGGACTCGGATTCACCCCTCCACTTT
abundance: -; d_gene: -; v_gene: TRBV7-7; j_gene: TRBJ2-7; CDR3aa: CASSSSASYEQYF; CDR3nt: TGTGCTAGCAGCTCCAGCGCGTCCTACGAGCAGTACTTC
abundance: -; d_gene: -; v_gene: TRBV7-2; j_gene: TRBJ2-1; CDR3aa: CASSLAGVVSWDEQFF; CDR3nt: TGTGCCAGCAGCTTAGCGGGAGTGGTCTCCTGGGATGAGCAGTTCTTC
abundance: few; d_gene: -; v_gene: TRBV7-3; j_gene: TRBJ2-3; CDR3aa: CASSSSLSTDTQYF; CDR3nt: TGTGCCAGCAGCTCCTCACTTAGCACAGATACGCAGTATTTT
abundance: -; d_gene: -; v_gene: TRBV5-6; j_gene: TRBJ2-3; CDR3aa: CASSLTGHPTDTQYF; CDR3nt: TGTGCCAGCAGCTTGACCGGACATCCCACAGATACGCAGTATTTT
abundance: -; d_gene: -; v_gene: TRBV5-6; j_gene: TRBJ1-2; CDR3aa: CASSLQGNYGYTF; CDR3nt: TGTGCCAGCAGCTTGCAGGGGAACTATGGCTACACCTTC
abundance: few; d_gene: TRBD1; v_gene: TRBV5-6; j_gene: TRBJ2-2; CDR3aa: CASSTPGQGRTGELFF; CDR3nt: TGTGCCAGCAGCACGCCGGGACAGGGGAGGACCGGGGAGCTGTTTTTT
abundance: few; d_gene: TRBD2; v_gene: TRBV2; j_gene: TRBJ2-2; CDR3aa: CASSEAGEGGELFF; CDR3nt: TGTGCCAGCAGTGAGGCCGGGGAGGGCGGGGAGCTGTTTTTT
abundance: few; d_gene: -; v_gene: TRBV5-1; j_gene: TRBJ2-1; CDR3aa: CASSLYGNEQFF; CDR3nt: TGCGCCAGCAGCTTGTACGGGAATGAGCAGTTCTTC
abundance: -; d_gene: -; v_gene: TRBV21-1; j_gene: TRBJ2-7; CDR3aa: CASAEVQGRKQYF; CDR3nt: TGTGCCAGCGCTGAAGTCCAGGGAAGGAAGCAGTACTTC